This entry features one T cell receptor (beta chain) sequence. What antigen it recognizes has not been identified. No much larger clonotype is one base removed from it; base qualities were not supplied. The time point label on this specimen signifies: progressive disease on ibrutinib. For TCR beta library preparation, roughly 2 micrograms of genomic DNA was extracted from cryopreserved PBMCs. High-throughput TCR beta sequencing was performed on longitudinal blood samples from CLL patients receiving ibrutinib monotherapy. The patients took part in an open-label, single-center phase 2 trial of ibrutinib monotherapy. The cysteine opens and the phenylalanine closes a CDR3 of 16 amino acids. Only the CDR3 DNA stays, 48 bases, in frame from base 1. CDR1 and CDR2, looked up from the germline V gene, are LGHNA and YSLEER. The junction shows trimming of 0 bases on V and 4 bases on J, and the gene matches do not reach 7 bases of it.

This record comes from a study of cytotoxic CD8 clonotypes in ibrutinib-treated CLL (TCRdb year 2021). About the full investigation: The cohort included about 15 treatment-naive and about a dozen relapsed/refractory patients; under 18 were IGHV unmutated. Responses were partial in around 25 patients and complete in 2; after median about 5.5 years follow-up, some 15 stayed in remission and 12 progressed. Response samples were obtained after a median of roughly 13 months of treatment, with a range of roughly 6 to 36 months. On average, each sample yielded roughly 260,000 productive templates and about 95,000 productive rearrangements. Longitudinal samples were obtainable from about 30% of the 86 participants in the trial. Cryopreserved peripheral blood mononuclear cells were obtained prior to treatment, at the time of response, and at either disease progression or sustained remission. All remission and progressive disease samples were collected while patients were still receiving ibrutinib. The study at large found these results: Public clonotypes were rare and either contracted or stayed stable during treatment, and the rise in clonality at ibrutinib response reflected the expansion of private clonotypes. An increase in clonality was observed at ibrutinib response, with clonality remaining stable during sustained remission and falling back toward baseline at progression. Sampling times were not matched between sustained-remission and progressing patients, and lymph node repertoires were not studied. Baseline clonality exceeded that of age-matched healthy donors and correlated strongly with circulating CD8+ T-cell counts.

Each clonotype received, on average, about 10x coverage in deep resolution sequencing performed on a MiSeq, where the target depth lay between 1 in 1 million and 1 in 200,000 T cells. The immunoSEQ hsTCRB Kit was used to generate the TCR beta libraries. On the authors' methods: Data were analyzed with ImmunoSEQ Data Assistant and ImmunoSEQ Analyzer, with V, D and J genes assigned per IMGT definitions. Clonality, which ranges from 0 to 1, was calculated by subtracting the normalized Shannon entropy of productive rearrangement frequencies from one. Public clonotype analysis was restricted to overrepresented clonotypes comprising at least 0.05% of each patient's repertoire. Thirteen age-matched healthy donor repertoires from immuneACCESS were used as controls for clonality. Entries here come from immuneACCESS through TCRdb and include only in-frame sequences with V and J called. Some clones fail to appear in such tables; in the studies checked, an unresolved V gene covers under half of the shortfall, and the cause of the remainder is unknown. V and J calls and clone size follow that table, whereas D and trimming were derived from the DNA. The sample has 160,000 or so clones on record, about 88% of them singletons. The biggest ten clones account for 3% to 3.5% of the sample.

In this chain, TRBV4-3 is recombined with TRBJ2-7; 9 central nucleotides agree with TRBD2. The specimen comprised PBMCs, sampled at disease progression, from a patient treated with ibrutinib. This TCR derives from a human donor with chronic lymphocytic leukemia. CDR3 reads: CASSQDHSGRVYEQYF. The sequence in DNA is TGCGCCAGCAGCCAAGACCATAGCGGGAGAGTTTACGAGCAGTACTTC.